This TCR beta chain was obtained from a study of shared clonotypes between healthy human individuals. General study findings and limits: Incompleteness in sorted-subset sequencing, despite large depth, was shown by rarefaction.

Only one count was recorded for this clone. Its antigen is undetermined. The data were produced by immunoSEQ multiplex PCR, yet TCRdb's version contains in-frame clones alone and is incomplete. The data show under 2.5 million clones, under 95% seen once. This receptor was taken from a man aged 18 to 30 in good health. Some clones in this sample may be carry-over from other donors' samples. Sequenced material: naive CD4+ T cells from PBMCs. Subset denoted: CD45RA+ positively selected.

The CDR3 DNA follows: TGCGCCAGCAGCCGCCTAGGACGGGACTACCGGGTTAATGAGCAGTTCTTC. Its translation: CASSRLGRDYRVNEQFF. J is TRBJ2-1 and V is TRBV4-1; 7 bases match TRBD2. Looked up from germline, CDR1 is MGHRA and CDR2 is YSYEKL. With V trimmed by 4 bases and J by 7 bases, 16 bases remained unmatched. This CDR3 has 17 residues.